This T cell receptor (beta chain) came from a study of control samples from healthy donors and cancer patients. The protocol was immunoSEQ multiplex PCR, while the TCRdb copy is restricted to in-frame clones and leaves out a portion. In the table there are around 27,000 clones, roughly 85% of which are singletons. The clonotype comes from an older woman with head and neck cancer. Sequencing was done on a sample of PBMCs.

The CDR3 protein is CASSGTDINLATEQFF. The CDR3 coding sequence is TGTGCCAGCAGTGGAACGGACATCAACCTAGCGACTGAGCAGTTCTTC. This chain uses TRBV2 with TRBJ2-1; perhaps TRBD2 as D (6 bases). Germline V gene sequence: CDR1 SNHLY, CDR2 FYNNEI. This CDR3 region has 16 residues. V lost 4 bases and J lost 9, with 22 bases in between.